This T cell receptor (beta chain) comes out of a study of early T cells in non-severe SARS-CoV-2 infection. Study-wide context: RNA in bulk from unsorted whole blood was sequenced, and chains were unpaired.

Trimming left V 6 bases short and J 6 bases short, with 11 bases between. CDR1 SGHVS and CDR2 FQNEAQ come from the germline V gene. This CDR3 comprises 12 residues. This clonotype occurred many times. Researchers tagged individual cDNA molecules with unique molecular identifiers. TCRdb itself ran the 5' RACE reads through MiXCR, one entry per CDR3 protein. The sample carries 80,000 or so distinct CDR3 sequences, less than 8% recorded once. The clonotype comes from an adult who was a healthcare worker with PCR-confirmed SARS-CoV-2 infection or an uninfected control (not recorded which). The chain combines TRBV7-8 with TRBJ1-1; perhaps TRBD1 as D (5 bases). The sequenced material came from whole blood. CDR3 loop: CASSNRISEAFF. Written as DNA, the CDR3 is TGTGCCAGCAGTAACAGGATCTCTGAAGCTTTCTTT.